Detailed here is one T cell receptor (beta chain). The data originate from a study of cytomegalovirus exposure and HLA in healthy donors. The PCR was carried out with 60 Vbeta primers and 13 Jbeta primers. Only in-frame clones appear in the TCRdb table, and some are missing; sequencing was by immunoSEQ multiplex PCR. This sample carries 35,000 to 50,000 clones, 60% to 80% of them seen once, and the ten largest clones take approximately 1.5%. V lost 5 bases, J lost 2 bases, and 10 bases stayed unmatched. From germline, CDR1 is MNHEY and CDR2 SMNVEV (reference sequence). The CDR3 sequence is 16 residues long.

The gene calls are TRBV27 and TRBJ2-3; 7 nucleotides align to TRBD1. The sequence was obtained from a man aged 25-45 years in good health and CMV-seronegative. The specimen was PBMCs. CDR3: CASSPRDSKFTDTQYF. CDR3 nucleotide sequence: TGTGCCAGCAGTCCCCGGGACAGCAAATTCACAGATACGCAGTATTTT.